The sequence of this TCR beta chain was determined in a study of T cells expressing NK-cell markers. Overall study context: In the group of eight sequenced donors, seven were HCMV-seropositive and one was seronegative.

The CDR3 sequence is 13 residues long. Germline-derived CDR1 and CDR2 are SGHAT and FQNNGV. Scientists made TCR beta cDNA using 5'RACE template switching with UMIs. TCRdb re-called the 5' RACE reads; every CDR3 protein appears as one record, without DNA. The repertoire table contains 120,000 to 150,000 distinct CDR3 sequences. The specimen sequenced was blood T cells: a sorted CD56 or NKG2C T cell subset, CD4+ or CD8+ T cells, or bulk PBMC T cells (not recorded which). V usage is TRBV11-2 and J usage is TRBJ2-1; TCRdb indicates TRBD2, and absent DNA this call remains unverified. The TCR comes from a man younger than 30 in good health. The CDR3 sequence is CASSPGTNNEQFF.